The present T cell receptor beta chain was sequenced within a study of T cells in Graves' hyperthyroidism and ophthalmopathy (dated by TCRdb to about 2019). Context from the whole study: Peripheral blood was collected at initial diagnosis, before any treatment. A discovery cohort of roughly 100 patients, approximately 44 with Graves' ophthalmopathy and approximately 60 with stable Graves' hyperthyroidism, was used to find distinguishing TCR V-J signatures. An independent validation cohort of 18 to 20 hyperthyroidism patients and some 15 patients who later progressed to ophthalmopathy tested prospective prediction of ophthalmopathy. The roughly 94 discovery patients were randomly divided into training and test sets at a 7:3 ratio. The study also compared thyroid tissue and blood T-cell repertoires from roughly 6 Graves' hyperthyroidism patients. Once sampling was done, hyperthyroidism patients were given methimazole at a starting dose of 30 mg daily, whereas ophthalmopathy patients were given high-dose intravenous methylprednisolone. The paper reports TCR Vbeta CDR3 sequencing of fewer than 150 peripheral blood samples: around 41 ophthalmopathy, around 80 hyperthyroidism and approximately 17 progressor patients. Results and caveats for the whole study, not just this receptor: In cross-validation, a model built on a 13 V-J signature told ophthalmopathy apart from stable hyperthyroidism with roughly 87% sensitivity and about 81% specificity, and in testing the same model reached 80%/75%. Sample size was not statistically predetermined, and blinding of investigators to group allocation was not performed. Blood samples also contained most of the expanded thyroid clonotypes (frequency above 0.001), which suggests that blood repertoires may reflect thyroid immune responses. In validation, the model predicted progression to ophthalmopathy a median of around 6.5 months before onset, with about 71% sensitivity and roughly 77% specificity.

The TCR beta CDR3 regions were amplified from RNA transcripts. For the first round of RT-PCR on the TCR CDR3, the HTBI primer set was used together with the Qiagen OneStep RT-PCR kit. Libraries were constructed in a second round of multiplex PCR, after which size selection and purification were carried out. The libraries were sequenced on an Illumina HiSeq2000 using paired-end 100 bp reads. On the study's bioinformatics: SOAPnuke was used to process the raw data, with reads discarded if the reads contained adapters or uncalled bases, had a mean Phred below 15, or lacked an exact constant-primer or identifier match. High-quality paired reads were merged using COPE v1.2.5, and each unique nucleotide sequence was defined as a clonotype. MiTCR v1.1 was used to align the clonotypes against IMGT TRBV, TRBD and TRBJ reference segments. The analysis included only V-J combinations with a frequency above 0.0001, which together covered around 99% of the repertoires. The TCS score was defined as F50 (clonal expansion) divided by E x V (chaos), with BLOSUM62-based TCRdist calculated between CDR3 peptides within each V-J. Welch's t-statistics and random forest reduced around 550 V-J features to around 14, which were used in a naive Bayes classifier (R e1071). The similarity between thyroid and blood repertoires was quantified using the Morisita-Horn index. The raw public data were reprocessed by TCRdb itself: fastp quality trimming at Q25, MiXCR clonotype calling, in-frame beta chains only. Rows with a matching CDR3 protein are joined into one entry that keeps the most common DNA and genes. Here the V and J calls rest on TCRdb's processing, not on the authors' analysis. Present in this sample are about 840,000 distinct CDR3 sequences, over 35% of which were seen just once. Clones ranked in the top ten supply around 9.3% of the sample.

The CDR3 measures 12 amino acids from cysteine to phenylalanine. Of the read, only the CDR3 DNA is kept; its 36 bases are in frame from base 1. CDR1 and CDR2, per the germline V gene (reference sequence), are DFQATT and SNEGSKA. V loses 2 bases at its end and J loses 8 bases; junction bases beyond the gene matches: 4. Graves' hyperthyroidism was defined as stable when no progression to ophthalmopathy occurred over 18 months of follow-up. Hyperthyroidism patients were newly diagnosed, had a disease duration of under 2 months, and were aged 18 to 65 years. Any patient with an uncontrolled infection, another autoimmune disease, pregnancy or lactation was excluded. Diagnoses relied on clinical symptoms, serum thyroxine and TRAb, thyroid ultrasound and orbital computed tomography. Ficoll-Paque density gradient centrifugation was used to isolate PBMCs from around 10 ml of fresh peripheral blood. Total RNA was extracted with Trizol reagent, and quality was checked on an Agilent 2100 Bioanalyzer.

As regards this clonotype: The antigen it recognizes is unknown. No much larger clone is present one base from it, and per-base qualities are unavailable.

The chain is encoded by TRBV20-1 joined to TRBJ1-2; 8 nucleotides in the junction match TRBD1. This clonotype originated in a young man with Graves' hyperthyroidism. The sample consisted of blood. The CDR3 here reads CSARWTGFGYTF. The nucleotide sequence reads as follows: TGCAGTGCTAGATGGACAGGGTTCGGCTACACCTTC.